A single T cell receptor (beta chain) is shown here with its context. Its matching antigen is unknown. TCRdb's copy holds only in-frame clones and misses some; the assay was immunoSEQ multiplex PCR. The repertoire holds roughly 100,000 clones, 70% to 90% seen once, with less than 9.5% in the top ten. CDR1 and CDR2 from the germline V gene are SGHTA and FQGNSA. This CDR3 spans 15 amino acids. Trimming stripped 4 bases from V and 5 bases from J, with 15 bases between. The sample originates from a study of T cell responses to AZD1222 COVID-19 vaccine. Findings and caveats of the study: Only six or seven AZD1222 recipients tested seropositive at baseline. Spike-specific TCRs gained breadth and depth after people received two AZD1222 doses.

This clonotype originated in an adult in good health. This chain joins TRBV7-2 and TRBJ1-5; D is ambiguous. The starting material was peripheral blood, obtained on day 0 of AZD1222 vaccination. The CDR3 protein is CASSSPPGIDQPQHF. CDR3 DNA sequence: TGTGCCAGCAGCTCACCCCCGGGAATAGATCAGCCCCAGCATTTT.